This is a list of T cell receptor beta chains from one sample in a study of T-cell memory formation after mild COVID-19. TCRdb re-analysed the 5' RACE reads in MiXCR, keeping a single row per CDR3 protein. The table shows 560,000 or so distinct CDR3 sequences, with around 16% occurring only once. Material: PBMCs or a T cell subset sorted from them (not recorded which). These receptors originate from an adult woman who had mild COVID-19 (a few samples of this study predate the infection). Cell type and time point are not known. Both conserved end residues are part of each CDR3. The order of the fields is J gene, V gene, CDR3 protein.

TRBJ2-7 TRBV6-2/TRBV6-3 CASTSTGRKVEQYF
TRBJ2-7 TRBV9 CASSPSGEGRYEQYF
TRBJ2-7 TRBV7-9 CASSFSGTSDEQYF
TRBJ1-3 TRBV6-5 CASSPDRDPGNTIYF
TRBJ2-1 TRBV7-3 CASSLDSYNEQFF
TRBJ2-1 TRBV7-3 CASSTYRGEQFF
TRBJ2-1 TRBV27 CASTTLAGGYNEQFF
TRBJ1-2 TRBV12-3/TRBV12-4 CASSHDRGQRKGYTF
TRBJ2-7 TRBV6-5 CASSVAGATDEQYF
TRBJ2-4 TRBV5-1 CASSGAQGRLAKNVQYF
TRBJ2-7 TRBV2 CASISGSRYEQYF
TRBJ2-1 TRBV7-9 CASSSGLAGLDEQFF
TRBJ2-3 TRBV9 CASSHGTSSTDTQYF
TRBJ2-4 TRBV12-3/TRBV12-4 CASSLDRLTVKNIQYF
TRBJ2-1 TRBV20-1 CSARESGEEYNEQFF
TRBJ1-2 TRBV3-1 CASSQATGGDGYTF
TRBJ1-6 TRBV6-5 CASSPFRGLLKPLHF
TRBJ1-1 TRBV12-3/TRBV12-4 CASSTIEVDTEAFF
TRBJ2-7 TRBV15 CATSTGGQGVPNEQYF
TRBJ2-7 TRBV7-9 CASSPGTGTHYEQYF
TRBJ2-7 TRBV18 CASCPTRSSYEQYF
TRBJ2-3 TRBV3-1 CASSQDRAQTGDTQYF
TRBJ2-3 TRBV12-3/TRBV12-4 CASRRQSTDTQYF
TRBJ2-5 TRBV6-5 CASSYSLAGGETQYF
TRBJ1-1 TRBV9 CASSAQTTMNTEAFF
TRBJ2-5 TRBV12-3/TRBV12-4 CASRLAGAGETQYF
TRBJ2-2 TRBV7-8 CASSSGLDNTGELFF
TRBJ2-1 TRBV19 CASSDRGLKMNEQFF
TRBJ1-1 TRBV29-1 CSGVNPGTGDTEAFF
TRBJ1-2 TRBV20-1 CSAPLAPGGYGYTF
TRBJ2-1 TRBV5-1 CASSRGTLDNNEQFF
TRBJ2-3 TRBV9 CASSAGTSGGSPRGDTQYF
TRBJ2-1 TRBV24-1 CATSERDNSYNEQFF
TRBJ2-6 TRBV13 CASSLYLSGANVLTF
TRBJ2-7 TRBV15 CATSSVRISFSYEQYF
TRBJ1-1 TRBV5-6 CASSFGGVTTYAEAFF
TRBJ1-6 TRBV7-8 CASSHGTGSYNSPLHF
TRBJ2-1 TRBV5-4 CASSEDRFSYNEQFF
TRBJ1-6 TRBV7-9 CASSGGQFNSPLHF
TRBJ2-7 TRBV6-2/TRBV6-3 CASSYGRNVYEQYF
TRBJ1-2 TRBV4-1 CASSLAGDKNYGYTF
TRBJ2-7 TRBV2 CASSQLAGGRYEQYF
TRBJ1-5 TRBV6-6 CASSPGVTFTPTSNQPQHF
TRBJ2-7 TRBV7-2 CASSLLAPYEQYF
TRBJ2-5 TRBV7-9 CASSLFLLGQETQYF
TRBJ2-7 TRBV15 CATSRDIHPDLGEQYF
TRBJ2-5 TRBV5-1 CASSLVSGAQGTQYF
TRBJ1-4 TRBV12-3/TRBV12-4 CASSLGWGAQREKLFF
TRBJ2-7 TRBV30 CAWSRDGYEQYF
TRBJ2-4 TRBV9 CASSGTDINIQYF
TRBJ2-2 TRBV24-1 CATSDPSLSNTGELFF
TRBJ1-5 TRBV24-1 CATSTGGGDQPQHF
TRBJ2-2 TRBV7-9 CASSFPRAMELFF
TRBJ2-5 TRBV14 CASKRDTTEETQYF